The T cell receptor beta chain described here comes from a study of vaccination effects on CD4 cells after COVID-19. Overall study results and limits: Researchers report that only 1 of 255 vaccine-induced clones in healthy vaccinees cross-reacted with common cold coronaviruses.

Method: immunoSEQ multiplex PCR; TCRdb's copy keeps in-frame clones and lacks some. This table has some 14,000 clones, around 72% appearing once. Concerning this clone itself: What it binds is not known. Other DNA sequences of this sample code for an identical CDR3.

Sequencing in the ViraFEST assay came after antigen-specific CD4+ T cells had been expanded with viral peptide pools, which were used to stimulate PBMC. Once cultured for approximately 10 days, the cells underwent separation to obtain CD4+ T cells. Each participant was administered two doses of either the BNT162b2 or the mRNA-1273 vaccine. Each vaccine recipient was nucleocapsid antibody negative and had no prior SARS-CoV-2 infection. Each culture well received roughly 1.8 million PBMC. These cells were then cultured in IMDM with 7.5 to 10 IU/ml IL-2 and about 9.9 ug/ml peptides. On both days 3 and 7, half of the culture medium was replaced with IL-2 medium. The TCR comes from a human donor who received a COVID-19 vaccine. Sample: CD4+ T cells from PBMCs cultured with SARS-CoV-2 spike peptides, taken after COVID-19 vaccination.

CDR3 protein: CASSLDGRSNQPQHF. In nucleotides, the CDR3 is TGCGCCAGCAGCTTGGATGGGCGTAGCAATCAGCCCCAGCATTTT. The chain combines TRBV5-1 with TRBJ1-5; D is ambiguous. CDR3 length equals 15 residues. Germline V gene data show CDR1 as SGHRS and CDR2 as YFSETQ. V lost 0 bases and J 0 bases, leaving 7 bases between the germline ends.